By share of the sample, the clone carrying this T cell receptor (beta chain) is medium-sized (0.01 to 0.1%). This record comes from a study of metastatic and nonmetastatic thyroid tumors. Trimming shortened V by 5 bases and J by 3 bases, and 10 bases separated the two germline ends. The CDR3 covers 14 residues. Germline V lookup: CDR1 SGHAT, CDR2 FQDESV (reference sequence). Each patient went into thyroid surgery without having received any treatment. With MiXCR, TCRdb called clones anew from the PCR reads. The sample consists of about 60,000 clones, about 17% of them appearing once. This chain links TRBV11-1 with TRBJ2-2, with D possibly being TRBD1 (5 bases). This sequence was found in a male donor with papillary thyroid cancer or a benign thyroid nodule (not recorded which). Some clones in this sample may be carry-over from other donors' samples. The sequenced sample was blood. Here the CDR3 DNA reads TGTGCCAGCAGCCTAACCAGGGACACCGGGGAGCTGTTTTTT. Residues: CASSLTRDTGELFF.